This TCR beta chain was documented in a study of blood T cell repertoires in COVID-19. Study in general: Specimens from acute and convalescent COVID-19 originated in the United States, Italy and Spain. T cells, B-cell-depleted T cells, or PBMCs provided the cDNA or gDNA that served as material.

Trimming left V 4 bases short and J 2 bases short, with 12 bases between. The germline V gene encodes CDR1 LGHNA and CDR2 YNFKEQ. The CDR3 runs to 14 residues. This clone was counted a single time. This study enrolled people aged 18 to 89 from about two dozen US geographic areas. Study processing details: Reference gene primers were amplified, and this amplification served to estimate nucleated cell counts. Measured with immunoSEQ multiplex PCR; TCRdb has only the in-frame clones, and not every one. The V and J calls and clone size are taken from that table; D and trimming were inferred from the DNA. The data contain 150,000 to 200,000 clones, more than 75% of them singletons.

The J gene is TRBJ2-7, the V gene TRBV4-2, with D tentatively TRBD2 (5 bases). This sequence originates from a woman aged 45 to 65 who had recovered from COVID-19. Sequencing used PBMCs or T cells enriched from blood (not recorded which). CDR3: CASSPRDFTYEQYF. The CDR3 DNA reads TGTGCCAGCAGCCCCCGGGATTTTACCTACGAGCAGTACTTC.